This TCR beta chain was obtained from a study of PD-L1 blockade in urothelial cancer. About the research overall: Prior chemotherapy in patients spanned 0 to 3 regimens. Blood analyses occurred 3 weeks (second dose) and 6 weeks post treatment start. The study recovered a median of about 140,000 T cells per blood sample.

The time point: pretreatment peripheral blood. Metastatic or locally advanced urothelial carcinoma was present in the patients. This CDR3 spans 13 amino acids. J lost 7 bases, V lost 4 bases, and 4 bases had no gene match. Per germline, CDR1 ENHRY and CDR2 SYGVKD. Only in-frame clones appear in the TCRdb table, and some are missing; sequencing was by immunoSEQ multiplex PCR. The sample holds about 72,000 clones, 85% to 90% seen once. This receptor was obtained from a man aged 70-80 years with urothelial cancer. The chain couples TRBV10-3 to TRBJ2-7; 10 nucleotides agree with TRBD2. Material: PBMCs, obtained around atezolizumab (anti-PD-L1) treatment. The CDR3 loop reads CAISGLAGGEQYF. CDR3 DNA: TGTGCCATCAGTGGACTAGCGGGCGGAGAGCAGTACTTC.